Listed here are 8 T cell receptor beta chains from one sample, sequenced in a study of blood T cell repertoires in COVID-19 (dated by TCRdb to about 2020). The library was produced with the immunoSEQ multiplex PCR assay. The source is immuneACCESS, and TCRdb retained only in-frame sequences with V and J called. Part of the clones is not carried over; for the studies checked, unresolved V genes explain less than half of this, and the remainder is unexplained. The sample table lists some 29,000 clones, about 88% of them with a count of one. The top ten constitute approximately 9.9% of the sample. Sequencing used peripheral blood. These receptors originate from a human donor in a cohort sampled during active COVID-19.

The chain is built from TRBV3-1 (or the pseudogene TRBV3-2) and TRBJ2-7; 11 bases match TRBD1. Germline loops: CDR1 LGHDT, CDR2 YNNKEL (reference sequence). CDR3 length: 15 residues. J lost 0 bases, V lost 4 bases, and 2 bases had no gene match. CDR3 DNA sequence: TGTGCCAGCAGCCCGGGACAGGGGGGCTCCTACGAGCAGTACTTC. It is translated as CASSPGQGGSYEQYF.

V and J are TRBV11-3 and TRBJ2-1, with 8 bases that match TRBD2. V lost 5 bases and J lost 8; bases outside the gene matches: 11. Per the germline V gene, CDR1 is SGHNT and CDR2 is YENEEA. The CDR3 is made up of 15 amino acids. CDR3 in DNA: TGTGCCAGCAGCCCACGGGGGGGCTTGGTCGATGAGCAGTTCTTC. Protein: CASSPRGGLVDEQFF.

DNA for the CDR3: TGTGCCAGCCGCTTCAGGGACACTAATTCACCCCTCCACTTT. Protein product: CASRFRDTNSPLHF. The chain combines TRBV6-5 with TRBJ1-6; D may be TRBD1 (6 bases). The V gene lost 8 bases and the J gene lost 6 bases, with 14 bases spanning the gap. This CDR3 region has 14 residues. Germline V gene lookup returns CDR1 MNHEY and CDR2 SVGAGI.

The rearrangement links TRBV28 to TRBJ2-7; 10 bases line up with TRBD2. Per germline, CDR1 MDHEN and CDR2 SYDVKM. V was pared by 5 bases and J by 9 bases, with 10 bases of the junction left unmatched. The CDR3 contains 14 residues. The DNA for the CDR3 is TGTGCCAGCAGTCCAGGACTAGCGGCCCCGGGGCAGTACTTC. This encodes CASSPGLAAPGQYF.

The chain is built from TRBV7-2 and TRBJ2-7, with 12 nucleotides matching TRBD1. The CDR3 length is 15 residues. CDR1 and CDR2 from the germline V gene are SGHTA and FQGNSA. V lost 7 bases, J lost 1 base, and 5 bases stayed unmatched. CDR3 nucleotide sequence: TGTGCCAGCACCCCGGGACAGGGGGCTTCCTACGAGCAGTACTTC. This translates into CASTPGQGASYEQYF.

This sequence joins TRBV15 and TRBJ1-5; 8 bases fit TRBD1. The trim removed 2 bases at V and 4 bases at J, leaving 4 bases unmatched. The CDR3 length is 15 residues. Germline CDR1 is LNHNV and CDR2 is YYDKDF (reference sequence). The CDR3 nucleotides are TGTGCCACCAGCAGATCGACAGGGGTTAATCAGCCCCAGCATTTT. Protein product: CATSRSTGVNQPQHF.

This sequence joins TRBV3-1 (or the pseudogene TRBV3-2) and TRBJ2-1, with 14 bases lining up with TRBD2. The CDR3 runs 19 residues. J was trimmed by 0 bases and V by 1 base; bases with no gene match: 5. Germline V gene data show CDR1 as LGHDT and CDR2 as YNNKEL (reference sequence). In DNA, the CDR3 is TGTGCCAGCAGCCAAGGGCGGACTAGCGGGGGGTTCTCCTACAATGAGCAGTTCTTC. It translates to CASSQGRTSGGFSYNEQFF.

The chain carries TRBV19 and TRBJ2-1; 7 bases match TRBD1. There are 15 residues in the CDR3. V was clipped by 0 bases and J by 4 bases; unmatched bases: 3. Germline V gene sequence: CDR1 LNHDA, CDR2 SQIVND (reference sequence). CDR3 sequence (DNA): TGTGCCAGTAGTATAGAGGACAGGAGGTACAATGAGCAGTTCTTC. Residues: CASSIEDRRYNEQFF.